A single sample gave rise to the 20 T cell receptor beta chains below, sequenced in a study of CD8+CD57+ T cells in acquired aplastic anemia. CDR3 and TCR beta VDJ profiling relied on a genomic DNA template. TCRdb reanalysed the reads using MiXCR and keeps one entry per CDR3 protein. This sample yields 450,000 to 600,000 distinct CDR3 sequences, of which around 30% are seen a single time; 0.75% to 0.95% belongs to the top ten. Previously, flow cytometry had revealed CD8+CD57+ cell expansion in the patients chosen for sequencing. The sample taken for sequencing was sorted CD4+, CD8+, or CD8+CD57+ T cells (not recorded which) from PBMCs. The receptors here all came from a human donor with aplastic anemia.

V gene TRBV30 combines with J gene TRBJ1-2; D not certain. CDR3 length: 11 amino acids. Deletions cut 2 bases from V and 4 bases from J, with 5 bases between. Per germline, CDR1 GTSNPN and CDR2 SVGIG (reference sequence). The chain's CDR3 is CAWSQTYGYTF. In nucleotides, the CDR3 is TGTGCCTGGAGTCAAACCTATGGCTACACCTTC.

Many counts were recorded for this clonotype. J is TRBJ2-7 and V is TRBV2, with D perhaps assigned TRBD1 or TRBD2 (5 bases each). V lost 6 bases to trimming and J lost 6 bases, with 15 bases between them. The CDR3 runs 13 residues. Germline V gives CDR1 SNHLY, CDR2 FYNNEI. This CDR3 reads CASRDRGRPEQYF. In DNA form, the CDR3 reads TGTGCCAGCAGGGACCGGGGACGACCCGAGCAGTACTTC.

This clonotype was seen many times. The rearrangement links TRBV9 to TRBJ1-2, with 7 bases aligning to TRBD1. Germline values: CDR1 SGDLS, CDR2 YYNGEE. Trimming cost V 0 bases and J 8 bases; bases outside gene matches: 10. This CDR3 spans 15 amino acids. The CDR3 reads CASSVGTLPGGGYTF. In DNA form, the CDR3 reads TGTGCCAGCAGCGTAGGAACCCTCCCAGGGGGGGGCTACACCTTC. Full variable domain (rest looked up from reference TRBV9 and TRBJ1-2): DSGVTQTPKHLITATGQRVTLRCSPRSGDLSVYWYQQSLDQGLQFLIQYYNGEERAKGNILERFSAQQFPDLHSELNLSSLELGDSALYFCASSVGTLPGGGYTFGSGTRLTVV.

This clonotype was counted a few times. The J gene is TRBJ2-5, the V gene TRBV20-1, with D perhaps being TRBD1 or TRBD2 (5 bases each). The germline V gene has CDR1 DFQATT and CDR2 SNEGSKA (reference sequence). This CDR3 is 13 amino acids long. Trimming took 5 bases from V and 3 from J, leaving 13 bases between them. The CDR3: CSAERDGKETQYF. The CDR3 DNA reads as TGCAGTGCTGAACGGGACGGAAAAGAGACCCAGTACTTC.

The CDR3 bases are TGCGCCAGCAGCTTGGTGCCGGGAACCTTCTCCTACAATGAGCAGTTCTTC. It yields the protein CASSLVPGTFSYNEQFF. The chain has TRBV5-1 and TRBJ2-1; possible D gene TRBD2, 5 bases. V was clipped by 0 bases and J by 0 bases, with 13 bases between them. Germline CDR1 SGHRS, CDR2 YFSETQ. This CDR3 has 17 residues. Using reference TRBV5-1 and TRBJ2-1 for the parts outside the CDR3, the full variable domain is KAGVTQTPRYLIKTRGQQVTLSCSPISGHRSVSWYQQTPGQGLQFLFEYFSETQRNKGNFPGRFSGRQFSNSRSEMNVSTLELGDSALYLCASSLVPGTFSYNEQFFGPGTRLTVL.

The CDR3 nucleotides are TGCGCCAGCAGTGAACAGGACCTTTATAGCAATCAGCCCCAGCATTTT. It specifies CASSEQDLYSNQPQHF. This chain connects TRBV10-2 to TRBJ1-5, with D perhaps TRBD1 (5 bases). This CDR3 contains 16 residues. In germline, CDR1 is WSHSY, CDR2 SAAADI. Deletions cut 3 bases from V and 0 bases from J, with 12 bases between.

This clonotype was seen a single time. Lacking the conserved final phenylalanine or tryptophan, this CDR3 likely reflects a read error. The chain employs TRBV6-1 and TRBJ1-2, with 7 positions matching TRBD1. This CDR3 is built from 13 residues. With V trimmed by 4 bases and J by 4 bases, 3 bases remained unmatched. Germline loops: CDR1 MNHNS, CDR2 SASEGT. This CDR3 reads CASSARDSYGYTL. Written as DNA, the CDR3 is TGTGCCAGCAGTGCTCGGGACAGCTATGGCTACACCCTC.

This clonotype was counted ten times or more. The rearrangement joins TRBV10-3 to TRBJ1-6; D may be TRBD1 (6 bases). The ends were cut back, 4 bases at V and 7 bases at J, with 17 bases in the middle. Looked up from germline, CDR1 is ENHRY and CDR2 is SYGVKD. The CDR3 totals 16 residues. The CDR3 DNA is TGTGCCATCAGTGGCAAACAGGGTAATACAAATTCACCCCTCCACTTT. Its translation is CAISGKQGNTNSPLHF.

Many counts were recorded for this clonotype. J is TRBJ1-5 and V is TRBV20-1; D gene uncertain. CDR3 length: 12 residues. The V end was cut by 2 bases, the J end by 5 bases, with 7 bases between. The V gene's germline CDR1 is DFQATT and CDR2 SNEGSKA (reference sequence). CDR3 sequence reads: CSARQNDQPQHF. CDR3 sequence (DNA): TGCAGTGCTAGACAGAACGATCAGCCCCAGCATTTT.

This clonotype was seen more than once but under ten times. A much larger clone lies a single base off, so this may be a read error. The chain links TRBV9 to TRBJ1-6, with D possibly matching TRBD1 (5 bases). Trimming left V 2 bases short and J 8 bases short, with 11 bases between. Germline values: CDR1 SGDLS, CDR2 YYNGEE. The CDR3 consists of 14 residues. CDR3 in amino acids: CASSVRGGYSPLHF. CDR3 coding DNA: TGTGCCAGCAGCGTCCGGGGCGGATATTCACCCCTCCACTTT.

The chain employs TRBV6-1 and TRBJ1-1; D is unclear. The CDR3 is 15 amino acids. Trimming pared 5 bases from V and 7 bases from J, leaving 20 bases between. Germline loops: CDR1 MNHNS, CDR2 SASEGT. CDR3 sequence: CASSPLFRRTSEAFF. The CDR3 DNA reads as TGTGCCAGCAGTCCTCTGTTCCGACGAACTAGTGAAGCTTTCTTT.

The sample holds a few counts of this clonotype. The chain has TRBV4-2 and TRBJ1-4; 7 bases align to TRBD1. Trimming cost V 0 bases and J 8 bases; bases outside gene matches: 9. The germline V gene has CDR1 LGHNA and CDR2 YNFKEQ. This CDR3 region has 16 residues. The CDR3 loop reads CASSQDPHRGGEKLFF. The CDR3, as DNA: TGTGCCAGCAGCCAAGATCCCCACAGGGGCGGCGAAAAACTGTTTTTT.

This chain links TRBV25-1 with TRBJ2-1; the D call may be TRBD1 or TRBD2 (5 bases each). V was shortened by 6 bases and J by 2 bases, with 8 bases between the two germline ends. Germline assignment: CDR1 MGHDK and CDR2 SYGVNS. There are 13 residues in the CDR3. In nucleotides, the CDR3 is TGTGCCAGCAGGGGACCCCCCTACAATGAGCAGTTCTTC. Its translation is CASRGPPYNEQFF.

This sequence joins TRBV19 and TRBJ2-1, with TRBD1 as a possible D gene (6 bases). The CDR3 consists of 14 residues. V was cut by 4 bases and J by 6 bases, with 13 bases left in between. Looked up from germline, CDR1 is LNHDA and CDR2 is SQIVND (reference sequence). The CDR3 sequence is CASSKGEGGNEQFF. In DNA, the CDR3 is TGTGCCAGTAGTAAAGGGGAAGGGGGCAATGAGCAGTTCTTC. The complete variable domain, with remaining parts taken from reference TRBV19 and TRBJ2-1, reads DGGITQSPKYLFRKEGQNVTLSCEQNLNHDAMYWYRQDPGQGLRLIYYSQIVNDFQKGDIAEGYSVSREKKESFPLTVTSAQKNPTAFYLCASSKGEGGNEQFFGPGTRLTVL.

This clonotype was counted many times. This chain connects TRBV7-9 to TRBJ1-1, with D possibly TRBD1 on 6 matching bases. The CDR3 runs to 14 residues. V lost 6 bases and J 3 bases, leaving 14 bases between the germline ends. Germline V gene data show CDR1 as SEHNR and CDR2 as FQNEAQ (reference sequence). The DNA for the CDR3 is TGTGCCAGCAGAAATACAGGGAGTTACACTGAAGCTTTCTTT. Protein product: CASRNTGSYTEAFF.

This clonotype was observed many times. The chain uses TRBV10-1 and TRBJ2-7; D not certain. Germline V gives CDR1 WNHNN, CDR2 SYGVQD (reference sequence). This CDR3 contains 17 residues. V lost 2 bases to trimming and J lost 2 bases, with 19 bases between them. The CDR3 sequence: CASSEEGAGVSTYEQYF. The CDR3 region has the DNA TGCGCCAGCAGTGAGGAAGGCGCCGGAGTATCCACCTACGAGCAGTACTTC.

In the case of this clonotype: Possible read error: a much larger clone is one base away. This sequence joins TRBV20-1 and TRBJ1-5, with a possible D match to TRBD1 (6 bases). The germline gives CDR1 DFQATT, CDR2 SNEGSKA (reference sequence). There are 13 residues in the CDR3. For the CDR3, the DNA is TGCAATGCTAGAGAGGGGGGAGGCCAGCCCCAGCATTTT. This codes for CNAREGGGQPQHF.

The sample holds a few counts of this clonotype. The rearrangement links TRBV6-2 or TRBV6-3 to TRBJ1-2; 7 bases fit TRBD1. J was trimmed by 2 bases and V by 2 bases; bases with no gene match: 8. The CDR3 length is 16 residues. Germline loops: CDR1 MNHEY, CDR2 SVGEGT. The CDR3 reads CASSYGNRGFNYGYTF. CDR3 nucleotide sequence: TGTGCCAGCAGTTACGGGAACAGGGGCTTCAACTATGGCTACACCTTC.

The V call is TRBV7-2, the J call TRBJ1-2, with D unclear. V gave up 10 bases and J gave up 0 bases, with 12 bases separating them. The CDR3 extends over 13 amino acids. Looked up from germline, CDR1 is SGHTA and CDR2 is FQGNSA. CDR3 sequence: CATEPWTNYGYTF. Written as DNA, the CDR3 is TGTGCCACTGAACCCTGGACTAACTATGGCTACACCTTC.

This clonotype was recorded only once. This rearrangement joins TRBV27 to TRBJ2-7; no reliable D call. This CDR3 is built from 15 residues. From germline, CDR1 is MNHEY and CDR2 SMNVEV (reference sequence). Trimming shortened V by 9 bases and J by 2 bases, and 20 bases separated the two germline ends. The CDR3 nucleotides read TGTGCCAGTAAATCCCTAAGAAGTCCCCCCTACGAGCAGTACTTC. Encoded protein: CASKSLRSPPYEQYF.